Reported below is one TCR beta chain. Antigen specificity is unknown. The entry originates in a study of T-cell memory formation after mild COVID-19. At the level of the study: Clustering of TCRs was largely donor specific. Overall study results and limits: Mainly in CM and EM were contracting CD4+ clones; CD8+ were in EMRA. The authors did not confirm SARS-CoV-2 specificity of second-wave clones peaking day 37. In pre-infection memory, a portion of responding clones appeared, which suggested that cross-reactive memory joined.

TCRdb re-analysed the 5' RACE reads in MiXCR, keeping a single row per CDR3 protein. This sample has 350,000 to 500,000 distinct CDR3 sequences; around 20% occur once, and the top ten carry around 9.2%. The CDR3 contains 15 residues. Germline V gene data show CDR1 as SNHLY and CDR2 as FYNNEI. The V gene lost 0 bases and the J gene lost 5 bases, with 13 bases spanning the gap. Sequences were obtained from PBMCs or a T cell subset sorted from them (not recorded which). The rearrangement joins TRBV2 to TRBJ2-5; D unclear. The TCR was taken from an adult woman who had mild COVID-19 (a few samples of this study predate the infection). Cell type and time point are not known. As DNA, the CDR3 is TGTGCCAGCAGTGAAGCGCTTTCGGGTCCGGAGACCCAGTACTTC. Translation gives CASSEALSGPETQYF. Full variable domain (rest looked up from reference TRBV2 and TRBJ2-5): EPEVTQTPSHQVTQMGQEVILRCVPISNHLYFYWYRQILGQKVEFLVSFYNNEISEKSEIFDDQFSVERPDGSNFTLKIRSTKLEDSAMYFCASSEALSGPETQYFGPGTRLLVL.